One sample yielded the 8 T cell receptor beta chains listed below, sequenced in a study of graft-versus-host responses after intestinal transplantation. The assay was immunoSEQ multiplex PCR, and TCRdb's table has in-frame clones only and misses some. Of 20,000 or so clones in the sample, 75% to 95% were seen once. The input for sequencing was PBMCs, taken more than 350 days after transplant. These receptors were taken from a human patient who received an intestinal transplant, so some T cells may come from the graft donor.

The chain employs TRBV4-1 and TRBJ2-1; unclear D gene. The V and J ends lost 3 bases and 8 bases respectively, with 8 bases between them. Germline V gene lookup returns CDR1 MGHRA and CDR2 YSYEKL. The CDR3 spans 12 residues. CDR3 in amino acids: CASSQNEDEQFF. Here the CDR3 DNA reads TGCGCCAGCAGCCAGAATGAGGATGAGCAGTTCTTC.

This rearrangement joins TRBV6-1 to TRBJ2-7; D assignment may be TRBD1 or TRBD2 (5 bases each). Germline V lookup: CDR1 MNHNS, CDR2 SASEGT. CDR3 length equals 14 residues. V was shortened by 5 bases and J by 3 bases, with 14 bases between the two germline ends. CDR3: CASSPWDQNYEQYF. The CDR3 DNA sequence: TGTGCCAGCAGTCCTTGGGACCAAAACTACGAGCAGTACTTC.

The chain uses TRBV6-6 and TRBJ2-2; D remains ambiguous. This CDR3 has 14 residues. The germline V and J ends were trimmed by 6 bases and 2 bases, with 10 bases remaining between them. The germline V gene encodes CDR1 MNHNY and CDR2 SVGAGI (reference sequence). The CDR3 spells CASRVGTNTGELFF. In nucleotides, the CDR3 is TGTGCCAGCAGGGTCGGAACTAACACCGGGGAGCTGTTTTTT.

This clone has only one observation. V and J are TRBV18 and TRBJ2-3; 8 bases align to TRBD2. With V trimmed by 3 bases and J by 4 bases, 9 bases remained unmatched. The CDR3 spans 16 residues. CDR1 is KGHSH, CDR2 LQKENI, per germline. CDR3 amino acids: CASSPRAGGHADTQYF. The CDR3 DNA follows: TGTGCCAGCTCACCGAGGGCGGGGGGCCATGCAGATACGCAGTATTTT.

The chain has TRBV29-1 and TRBJ2-1; D remains ambiguous. CDR1 and CDR2 (germline): SQVTM, ANQGSEA. The CDR3 is 13 amino acids. Trimming removed 8 bases from V and 3 bases from J, with 14 bases in between. CDR3 nucleotides: TGCAGCATACGAAAGTTAGACTACAATGAGCAGTTCTTC. Protein product: CSIRKLDYNEQFF.

The V and J genes are TRBV9 and TRBJ2-1; 13 bases match TRBD2. The junction had 10 bases not matched to a gene; V was cut back by 4 bases and J by 9 bases. Germline CDR1 SGDLS, CDR2 YYNGEE. The length of the CDR3 is 16 residues. Here the CDR3 reads CASSPRTSGRWGEQFF. The CDR3 nucleotides are TGTGCCAGCAGCCCCAGGACTAGCGGGAGATGGGGTGAGCAGTTCTTC.

The chain links TRBV14 to TRBJ2-7; D is uncertain. CDR1 and CDR2 (germline): SGHDN, FVKESK. CDR3 size: 17 residues. Between the trimmed V and J ends, which lost 3 bases and 3 bases, there was a span of 21 bases. Here the CDR3 DNA reads TGTGCCAGCAGCCACCCATTCACGGCAGGTGGAGTCTACGAGCAGTACTTC. Translating gives CASSHPFTAGGVYEQYF.

This sequence joins TRBV7-9 and TRBJ1-1, with D unclear. Germline CDR1 is SEHNR and CDR2 is FQNEAQ (reference sequence). There are 11 residues in the CDR3. With 1 base removed from V and 8 bases from J, the gap between germline ends came to 5 bases. The CDR3 loop reads CASSLVAEAFF. The CDR3 nucleotides are TGTGCCAGCAGCTTAGTTGCAGAAGCTTTCTTT.